Below, 21 T cell receptor beta chains from the same sample are listed, as sequenced in a study of blood T cell repertoires in COVID-19 (TCRdb year 2020). Libraries were constructed by the immunoSEQ multiplex PCR assay. What TCRdb holds here is the immuneACCESS table cut down to in-frame rearrangements. Part of the clones is not present; checked against another copy, under half of the missing clones reflect an unresolved V gene, and the others are unexplained. Recorded for this sample are approximately 490,000 clones; about nine tenths of them occurred a single time. Roughly 0.7% of the sample lies in the top ten. Material for sequencing was PBMCs or T cells enriched from blood (not recorded which). The receptors originated from a woman aged 18-35 years who had recovered from COVID-19.

The chain couples TRBV5-6 to TRBJ1-4, with TRBD1 identical over 8 bases. The CDR3 is 13 residues long. With V trimmed by 3 bases and J by 8 bases, 3 bases remained unmatched. Germline V gene data show CDR1 as SGHDT and CDR2 as YYEEEE. For the CDR3, the DNA is TGTGCCAGCAGCTCCGGACAGGGAGAAAAACTGTTTTTT. Protein product: CASSSGQGEKLFF.

CDR3 protein: CASSQDHGEGSTDTQYF. The CDR3 DNA follows: TGTGCCAGCAGCCAAGATCACGGGGAGGGGAGCACAGATACGCAGTATTTT. This chain connects TRBV14 to TRBJ2-3, with 7 bases identical to TRBD2. The germline V gene encodes CDR1 SGHDN and CDR2 FVKESK. The CDR3 consists of 17 residues. The V and J ends lost 0 bases and 0 bases, in that order; junction bases with no gene match: 6.

This clone was detected only once. The chain couples TRBV5-4 to TRBJ2-7; 8 bases fit TRBD2. The junction had 7 bases not matched to a gene; V was cut back by 0 bases and J by 2 bases. The CDR3 consists of 16 residues. Germline assignment: CDR1 SGHNT and CDR2 YYREEE (reference sequence). CDR3 residues: CASSLGTGGPPYEQYF. DNA for the CDR3: TGTGCCAGCAGCTTGGGGACGGGAGGGCCACCCTACGAGCAGTACTTC.

The chain's CDR3 is CAWSPGGGKTEAFF. The CDR3 DNA is TGTGCCTGGAGCCCGGGGGGGGGAAAAACTGAAGCTTTCTTT. The chain employs TRBV30 and TRBJ1-1; possibly TRBD1 for D (5 bases). The CDR3 consists of 14 residues. CDR1 and CDR2 from the germline V gene are GTSNPN and SVGIG (reference sequence). V gave up 3 bases and J gave up 5 bases, with 16 bases separating them.

This sequence joins TRBV6-5 and TRBJ2-3; D unclear. Germline V gene lookup returns CDR1 MNHEY and CDR2 SVGAGI. The CDR3 spans 11 residues. The V gene lost 11 bases and the J gene lost 0 bases, with 6 bases spanning the gap. The CDR3 sequence is CAGASTDTQYF. In DNA form, the CDR3 reads TGTGCCGGAGCAAGCACAGATACGCAGTATTTT.

The chain carries TRBV28 and TRBJ1-3, with 8 bases identical to TRBD1. Germline CDR1 and CDR2: MDHEN and SYDVKM. The trim removed 4 bases at V and 1 base at J, leaving 6 bases unmatched. The CDR3 extends over 16 amino acids. The CDR3 loop reads CASSSSGGDSGNTIYF. In DNA, the CDR3 is TGTGCCAGCAGTTCTTCAGGGGGCGATTCTGGAAACACCATATATTTT.

The CDR3 DNA sequence: TGTGCCAGCAGTTACGGGGGCAGTTTAGCCAAAAACATTCAGTACTTC. This sequence encodes CASSYGGSLAKNIQYF. J is TRBJ2-4 and V is TRBV6-5, with D maybe TRBD1 (6 bases). The CDR3 length is 16 residues. Between the trimmed V and J ends, which lost 2 bases and 0 bases, there was a span of 11 bases. Germline V gene lookup returns CDR1 MNHEY and CDR2 SVGAGI.

This chain uses TRBV13 with TRBJ2-1; possibly TRBD2 for D (5 bases). The CDR3 has 15 residues. Germline CDR1 reads PRHDT; CDR2 reads FYEKMQ (reference sequence). The germline V and J ends were trimmed by 1 base and 4 bases, with 11 bases remaining between them. CDR3 protein: CASSLVGGTYNEQFF. CDR3 in DNA: TGTGCCAGCAGCTTAGTTGGAGGAACATACAATGAGCAGTTCTTC.

J is TRBJ2-5 and V is TRBV14; TRBD2 might be the D (7 bases). This CDR3 contains 18 residues. Between the trimmed V and J ends, which lost 4 bases and 1 base, there was a span of 22 bases. CDR1 is SGHDN, CDR2 FVKESK, per germline. The CDR3 DNA reads TGTGCCAGCAGCCGGCAGGGGCTGGGACGGGGGGCCCAAGAGACCCAGTACTTC. This sequence encodes CASSRQGLGRGAQETQYF.

The gene calls are TRBV2 and TRBJ1-4; 9 bases agree with TRBD1. Germline CDR1 and CDR2: SNHLY and FYNNEI. The V and J ends lost 4 bases and 7 bases, in that order; junction bases with no gene match: 7. The CDR3 consists of 15 residues. This CDR3 reads CASSGGTGSSEKLFF. The CDR3 bases are TGTGCCAGCAGTGGGGGGACAGGGAGTAGTGAAAAACTGTTTTTT.

This clone appeared once. This chain uses TRBV2 with TRBJ2-5, with D perhaps matching TRBD2 (7 bases). CDR1 is SNHLY, CDR2 FYNNEI, per germline. The CDR3 is 15 residues long. V gave up 7 bases and J gave up 4 bases, with 19 bases separating them. The CDR3 sequence is CASTKGGQGGETQYF. In DNA, the CDR3 is TGTGCCAGCACAAAGGGGGGGCAGGGAGGAGAGACCCAGTACTTC.

The sample holds one count of this clone. The chain recombines TRBV2 with TRBJ2-3; 7 bases are a match to TRBD2. The CDR3 has 13 amino acids. The germline CDR1 and CDR2 sequences are SNHLY and FYNNEI. Trimming at V came to 7 bases and at J to 5 bases, leaving 6 bases not matched to a gene. CDR3 loop: CASTPSGEDTQYF. The DNA for the CDR3 is TGTGCCAGCACCCCTAGCGGCGAAGATACGCAGTATTTT.

The rearrangement joins TRBV7-2 to TRBJ2-3; 14 bases are shared with TRBD2. The J segment lost 6 bases and the V segment lost 4 bases, leaving 6 bases of the junction unmatched. Germline CDR1 is SGHTA and CDR2 is FQGNSA. CDR3 length equals 16 residues. The CDR3 reads CASSYGTSGGGDTQYF. The CDR3 region has the DNA TGTGCCAGCAGCTACGGGACTAGCGGGGGCGGGGATACGCAGTATTTT.

The chain links TRBV5-4 to TRBJ2-2; 7 nucleotides agree with TRBD1. The germline V gene has CDR1 SGHNT and CDR2 YYREEE (reference sequence). V trimming: 2 bases; J trimming: 4 bases; junction bases outside the gene matches: 8. The CDR3 runs 16 residues. CDR3 in amino acids: CASSLVGRGFTGELFF. The CDR3 region has the DNA TGTGCCAGCAGCTTAGTGGGCAGGGGGTTCACCGGGGAGCTGTTTTTT.

J is TRBJ1-1 and V is TRBV28; tentatively, D is TRBD1 (6 bases). The CDR3 has 13 residues. Germline V gives CDR1 MDHEN, CDR2 SYDVKM. Trimming left V 8 bases short and J 2 bases short, with 12 bases between. The CDR3 sequence: CASCGTPNTEAFF. The CDR3 DNA reads TGTGCCAGCTGTGGGACACCCAACACTGAAGCTTTCTTT.

V gene TRBV30 combines with J gene TRBJ2-7, with 8 bases fitting TRBD2. Germline values: CDR1 GTSNPN, CDR2 SVGIG (reference sequence). This CDR3 region has 15 residues. J was trimmed by 4 bases and V by 0 bases; bases with no gene match: 8. In nucleotides, the CDR3 is TGTGCCTGGAGTGTAAGGCGGGGGGCCGGGTACGAGCAGTACTTC. This gives the protein CAWSVRRGAGYEQYF.

The V and J genes are TRBV5-1 and TRBJ2-7, with 8 bases that match TRBD1. Germline loops: CDR1 SGHRS, CDR2 YFSETQ. Germline trimming cut 4 bases from V and 4 bases from J; bases unmatched to any gene: 7. There are 14 residues in the CDR3. CDR3 DNA sequence: TGCGCCAGCAGCACCAGGACAGGGACGTACGAGCAGTACTTC. Amino acid sequence: CASSTRTGTYEQYF.

The chain uses TRBV5-1 and TRBJ1-2; D call uncertain. V lost 4 bases and J 3 bases, leaving 25 bases between the germline ends. Germline assignment: CDR1 SGHRS and CDR2 YFSETQ. This CDR3 has 18 residues. The CDR3 coding sequence is TGCGCCAGCAGCCCCTTAGTAGCTGGAGCGCTCGTGGACTATGGCTACACCTTC. It is translated as CASSPLVAGALVDYGYTF.

The rearrangement joins TRBV5-1 to TRBJ1-2; a possible D gene is TRBD1 (5 bases). The CDR3 covers 15 residues. The germline V gene encodes CDR1 SGHRS and CDR2 YFSETQ. The V gene lost 1 base and the J gene lost 4 bases, with 14 bases spanning the gap. The CDR3 sequence is CASSLNTGSPYGYTF. For the CDR3, the DNA is TGCGCCAGCAGCTTGAACACAGGAAGCCCCTATGGCTACACCTTC.

The chain recombines TRBV21-1 with TRBJ1-1. TRBV21-1 is tagged as a pseudogene. This CDR3 has 15 amino acids. The CDR3 is CASPRTGRRNTEAFF. The CDR3 nucleotides are TGTGCCAGCCCTAGGACTGGCAGGAGGAACACTGAAGCTTTCTTT.

In DNA, the CDR3 is TGTGCCAGCAGCTTGGAGGGGTCGGCCACTGAAGCTTTCTTT. This encodes CASSLEGSATEAFF. The rearrangement joins TRBV5-4 to TRBJ1-1; D perhaps matches TRBD1 (5 bases). CDR1 and CDR2 from the germline V gene are SGHNT and YYREEE (reference sequence). Between the trimmed V and J ends, which lost 0 bases and 4 bases, there was a span of 10 bases. The CDR3 spans 14 residues.